One sample yielded the 13 T cell receptor beta chains listed below, sequenced in a study of blood T cell repertoires in COVID-19. Measured with immunoSEQ multiplex PCR; TCRdb has only the in-frame clones, and not every one. This table has tens of thousands of clones, around nine tenths appearing once. The sequencing input was peripheral blood. The receptors were sampled from a man between 60 and 75 years old with active COVID-19.

V gene TRBV19 combines with J gene TRBJ2-3, with D possibly being TRBD2 (6 bases). CDR1 is LNHDA and CDR2 is SQIVND in the germline V gene (reference sequence). This CDR3 has 16 residues. V lost 4 bases, J lost 5 bases, and 19 bases lay in between. Here the CDR3 DNA reads TGTGCCAGTAGTAGGGGGGAGACTAGATCGAGAGATACGCAGTATTTT. It translates to CASSRGETRSRDTQYF.

This rearrangement joins TRBV18 to TRBJ1-2; tentatively, D is TRBD1 (6 bases). V was clipped by 5 bases and J by 5 bases, with 18 bases between them. This CDR3 has 15 residues. The V gene's germline CDR1 is KGHSH and CDR2 LQKENI. CDR3 sequence (DNA): TGTGCCAGCTCAACCCGGGACACCACCCCTTATGGCTACACCTTC. It translates to CASSTRDTTPYGYTF.

The rearrangement uses TRBV4-1 and TRBJ2-1; D perhaps matches TRBD2 (5 bases). Germline V CDR1 and CDR2: MGHRA, YSYEKL. The CDR3 extends over 14 amino acids. V was pared by 5 bases and J by 1 base, with 9 bases between. In nucleotides, the CDR3 is TGCGCCAGCAGCGAGGAGCGGTCCTACAATGAGCAGTTCTTC. It translates to CASSEERSYNEQFF.

The chain couples TRBV4-1 to TRBJ2-2; 11 bases line up with TRBD2. Trimming at V came to 2 bases and at J to 3 bases, leaving 5 bases not matched to a gene. Germline assignment: CDR1 MGHRA and CDR2 YSYEKL. The CDR3 spans 17 residues. This CDR3 is CASSQLVAGGYTGELFF. The DNA of the CDR3 is TGCGCCAGCAGCCAACTGGTAGCGGGAGGGTACACCGGGGAGCTGTTTTTT.

The genes are TRBV30 and TRBJ2-1; perhaps TRBD2 as D (5 bases). This CDR3 is built from 12 residues. Per germline, CDR1 GTSNPN and CDR2 SVGIG (reference sequence). Trimming removed 5 bases at V and 7 bases at J, with 12 bases between. The CDR3 here is CAWGYGVNEQFF. CDR3 nucleotides: TGTGCCTGGGGATACGGGGTTAATGAGCAGTTCTTC.

This clone was found once. The chain is built from TRBV3-1 (or the pseudogene TRBV3-2) and TRBJ2-2; 8 bases fit TRBD2. With V trimmed by 6 bases and J by 7 bases, 13 bases remained unmatched. The CDR3 consists of 16 residues. CDR1 and CDR2 (germline): LGHDT, YNNKEL (reference sequence). In nucleotides, the CDR3 is TGTGCCAGCAGACCTGTGTTAGCGGGAAGGATCGGGGAGCTGTTTTTT. It is translated as CASRPVLAGRIGELFF.

This clone was observed a few times. This chain uses TRBV6-2 or TRBV6-3 with TRBJ2-7; 12 bases fit TRBD2. V lost 5 bases, J lost 2 bases, and 10 bases stayed unmatched. The CDR3 extends over 17 amino acids. CDR1 and CDR2 (germline): MNHEY, SVGEGT. CDR3 bases: TGTGCCAGCAGTCCCCTCCCTTGGACTAGCGGGGCCTACGAGCAGTACTTC. Translated: CASSPLPWTSGAYEQYF.

The CDR3 loop reads CASSPPSGRRVGETQYF. Here the CDR3 DNA reads TGTGCCAGCTCACCACCGAGCGGGAGGAGAGTCGGGGAGACCCAGTACTTC. V and J are TRBV18 and TRBJ2-5, with TRBD2 identical over 9 bases. In germline, CDR1 is KGHSH, CDR2 LQKENI. V lost 0 bases, J lost 5 bases, and 10 bases stayed unmatched. The CDR3 is made up of 17 amino acids.

V is TRBV20-1 and J is TRBJ1-1; D is perhaps TRBD1 (5 bases). The CDR3 runs to 10 residues. The V end lost 4 bases, the J end lost 11 bases, and 11 bases lay between the germline ends. Looked up from germline, CDR1 is DFQATT and CDR2 is SNEGSKA (reference sequence). The CDR3 loop is CSAKARVAFF. As DNA, the CDR3 is TGCAGTGCTAAGGCCAGGGTGGCTTTCTTT.

The chain recombines TRBV27 with TRBJ2-1; TRBD2 aligns across 9 bases. The CDR3 totals 13 residues. Germline V gene data show CDR1 as MNHEY and CDR2 as SMNVEV (reference sequence). Losses at the gene ends were 6 bases for V and 5 bases for J; bases not matched to a gene: 2. As DNA, the CDR3 is TGTGCCAGCAGCCTAGCGGGAAACAATGAGCAGTTCTTC. As protein: CASSLAGNNEQFF.

This clone showed up just once. The identical CDR3 is also encoded by other nucleotide sequences in the sample. This chain joins TRBV5-4 and TRBJ2-7; possible D gene TRBD2, 5 bases. In germline, CDR1 is SGHNT, CDR2 YYREEE (reference sequence). Trimming cost V 4 bases and J 4 bases, with 21 bases left between them. This CDR3 region has 16 residues. CDR3 amino acids: CASSRGDYQQRYEQYF. The DNA for the CDR3 is TGTGCCAGCAGCCGGGGAGACTACCAACAACGATACGAGCAGTACTTC.

V and J are TRBV6-6 and TRBJ2-1, with TRBD2 identical over 11 bases. CDR1 is MNHNY and CDR2 is SVGAGI in the germline V gene (reference sequence). CDR3 length: 15 amino acids. The V and J ends lost 5 bases and 9 bases, in that order; junction bases with no gene match: 9. The CDR3 DNA reads as TGTGCCAGCAGTCTACGTACTAGCGGGAGCGGTGAGCAGTTCTTC. Amino acid sequence: CASSLRTSGSGEQFF.

This chain uses TRBV9 with TRBJ2-1, with 8 bases lining up with TRBD1. The CDR3 totals 15 residues. Looked up from germline, CDR1 is SGDLS and CDR2 is YYNGEE. V trimming: 4 bases; J trimming: 3 bases; junction bases outside the gene matches: 6. The CDR3 reads CASSSGQGGYNEQFF. The CDR3 nucleotides read TGTGCCAGCAGCTCAGGACAGGGTGGCTACAATGAGCAGTTCTTC.